This T cell receptor (beta chain) was captured by sequencing in a study of regulatory T cells in long-lasting Graves disease. This clonotype was recorded many times. CDR1 MGHRA and CDR2 YSYEKL come from the germline V gene. The CDR3 contains 16 residues. The V gene end was trimmed by 6 bases and the J gene end by 0 bases; junction bases not matched to a gene: 8. The TCR beta library used iRepertoire HTBI primers with Arm-PCR amplification of CDR3. Using its own MiXCR run on the multiplex PCR reads, TCRdb lists one record per CDR3 protein. The data show about 400,000 distinct CDR3 sequences, roughly 15% seen once. The time point denotes: newly diagnosed GD, antithyroid drugs for less than 3 months. Generation of the TCR library employed RNA extracted from PBMCs. These same data were also listed under a study on T cells in Graves' hyperthyroidism and ophthalmopathy. From that report: Absent ophthalmopathy progression within 18 months defined stable Graves' hyperthyroidism.

The clonotype originates from a woman younger than 35 with Graves disease. The sample in question was peripheral blood mononuclear cells (PBMCs), obtained at new diagnosis, from a patient treated with antithyroid drugs. The chain joins TRBV4-1 to TRBJ2-1, with 7 nucleotides matching TRBD2. CDR3 bases: TGCGCCAGCAGACCTAGTGGCGGGAGCTCCTACAATGAGCAGTTCTTC. This gives the protein CASRPSGGSSYNEQFF.